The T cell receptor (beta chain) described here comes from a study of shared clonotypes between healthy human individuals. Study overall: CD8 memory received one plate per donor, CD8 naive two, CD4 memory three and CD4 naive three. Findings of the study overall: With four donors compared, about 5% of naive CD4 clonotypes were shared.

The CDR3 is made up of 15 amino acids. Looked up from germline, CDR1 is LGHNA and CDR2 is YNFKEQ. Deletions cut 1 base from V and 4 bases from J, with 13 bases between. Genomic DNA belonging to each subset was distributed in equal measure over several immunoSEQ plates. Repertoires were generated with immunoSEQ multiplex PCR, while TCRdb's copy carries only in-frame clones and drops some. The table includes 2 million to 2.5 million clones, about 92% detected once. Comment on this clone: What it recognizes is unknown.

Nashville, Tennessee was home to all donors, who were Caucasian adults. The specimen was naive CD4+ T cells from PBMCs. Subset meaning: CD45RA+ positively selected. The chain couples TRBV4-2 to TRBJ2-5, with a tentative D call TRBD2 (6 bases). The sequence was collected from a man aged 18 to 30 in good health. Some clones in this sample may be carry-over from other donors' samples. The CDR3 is CASSQGLAGGETQYF. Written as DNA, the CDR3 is TGTGCCAGCAGCCAAGGGCTCGCCGGGGGAGAGACCCAGTACTTC.